The rows below give T cell receptor beta chains drawn from one sample of a study of shared clonotypes between healthy human individuals. Sequencing was performed with immunoSEQ multiplex PCR; in TCRdb, only in-frame clones are kept and a portion is missing. The sample holds 2,500,000 or so clones, 93% seen once. The sample consisted of naive CD4+ T cells from PBMCs. These receptors were taken from a man aged 18 to 29 in good health. Some clones in this sample may be carry-over from other donors' samples. Both conserved end residues are part of each CDR3. The D gene is left open where the match is weak. Size values are once, few and many counts, or a class for expanded clones, and some rows have none.

CDR3aa: CATSRAPSTAAFSYEQYF
CDR3nt: TGTGCCACCAGCAGAGCCCCGTCGACGGCGGCATTCTCCTACGAGCAGTACTTC
v_gene: TRBV15
abundance: .
len: 18
j_gene: TRBJ2-7
d_gene: .

CDR3aa: CASGGRGVNTGELFF
CDR3nt: TGTGCCAGCGGAGGGCGGGGGGTGAACACCGGGGAGCTGTTTTTT
v_gene: TRBV2
abundance: .
len: 15
j_gene: TRBJ2-2
d_gene: TRBD2

CDR3aa: CASSVAFGGVADTQYF
CDR3nt: TGTGCCAGCAGCGTAGCTTTCGGGGGCGTTGCAGATACGCAGTATTTT
v_gene: TRBV9
abundance: once
len: 16
j_gene: TRBJ2-3
d_gene: .

CDR3aa: CASSVDRNHGYTF
CDR3nt: TGTGCCAGCTCTGTGGACAGGAACCATGGCTACACCTTC
v_gene: TRBV18
abundance: few
len: 13
j_gene: TRBJ1-2
d_gene: TRBD1

CDR3aa: CASRDAGPDQSYEQYF
CDR3nt: TGTGCCAGCAGAGATGCCGGGCCGGACCAATCCTACGAGCAGTACTTC
v_gene: TRBV28
abundance: .
len: 16
j_gene: TRBJ2-7
d_gene: .

CDR3aa: CASSIDRGPEKLFF
CDR3nt: TGTGCCAGTAGTATAGATAGAGGCCCTGAAAAACTGTTTTTT
v_gene: TRBV19
abundance: .
len: 14
j_gene: TRBJ1-4
d_gene: .

CDR3aa: CATSRGGAGALTSGSDTQYF
CDR3nt: TGTGCCACCAGCAGAGGCGGGGCAGGGGCACTGACTAGCGGGAGTGATACGCAGTATTTT
v_gene: TRBV15
abundance: .
len: 20
j_gene: TRBJ2-3
d_gene: TRBD2

CDR3aa: CASSLTGGAFGYTF
CDR3nt: TGCGCCAGCAGCTTGACAGGGGGCGCTTTTGGCTACACCTTC
v_gene: TRBV5-1
abundance: .
len: 14
j_gene: TRBJ1-2
d_gene: TRBD1

CDR3aa: CAWSLKDNQPQHF
CDR3nt: TGTGCCTGGAGTCTCAAGGACAATCAGCCCCAGCATTTT
v_gene: TRBV30
abundance: .
len: 13
j_gene: TRBJ1-5
d_gene: .

CDR3aa: CASSFPFSGANVLTF
CDR3nt: TGTGCCAGCAGCTTCCCCTTTTCTGGGGCCAACGTCCTGACTTTC
v_gene: TRBV5-4
abundance: .
len: 15
j_gene: TRBJ2-6
d_gene: .